One sample yielded the 7 T cell receptor beta chains listed below, sequenced in a study of control samples from healthy donors and cancer patients. TCRdb's copy holds only in-frame clones and misses some; the assay was immunoSEQ multiplex PCR. This sample has some 150,000 clones, with less than 95% found just once. Sequenced material: blood. The origin of the receptors is a young man in good health.

The V and J genes are TRBV2 and TRBJ1-2; D is perhaps TRBD1 (5 bases). The CDR3 consists of 17 residues. Trimming left V 2 bases short and J 0 bases short, with 16 bases between. Germline V gene data show CDR1 as SNHLY and CDR2 as FYNNEI. CDR3 sequence (DNA): TGTGCCAGCAGTGAATTGGGGGGAACCTTCACTAACTATGGCTACACCTTC. Translating it yields CASSELGGTFTNYGYTF.

The V call is TRBV5-6, the J call TRBJ1-1, with TRBD1 as a possible D gene (6 bases). V gave up 4 bases and J gave up 1 base, with 23 bases separating them. CDR1 and CDR2 (germline): SGHDT, YYEEEE. This CDR3 contains 18 residues. CDR3 nucleotide sequence: TGTGCCAGCAGCCAACCCCCCGGGGGGGCCTTAGGGAACACTGAAGCTTTCTTT. It is translated as CASSQPPGGALGNTEAFF.

V is TRBV5-6 and J is TRBJ2-1; D is undetermined. CDR1 is SGHDT and CDR2 is YYEEEE in the germline V gene. Trimming shortened V by 6 bases and J by 4 bases, and 14 bases separated the two germline ends. This CDR3 is built from 14 residues. The CDR3 DNA sequence: TGTGCCAGCACCGATCCTACCTGGTACAATGAGCAGTTCTTC. Translated, it gives CASTDPTWYNEQFF.

The chain is built from TRBV29-1 and TRBJ2-2, with D uncertain. V was clipped by 4 bases and J by 3 bases, with 15 bases between them. CDR1 and CDR2 from the germline V gene are SQVTM and ANQGSEA. This CDR3 region has 15 residues. The CDR3 sequence is CSVGKDQSHTGELFF. DNA for the CDR3: TGCAGCGTTGGAAAGGATCAGTCCCACACCGGGGAGCTGTTTTTT.

The chain has TRBV9 and TRBJ2-4, with D unresolved. The ends were cut back, 2 bases at V and 8 bases at J, with 14 bases in the middle. Germline V gene data show CDR1 as SGDLS and CDR2 as YYNGEE. This CDR3 spans 14 amino acids. The CDR3 sequence is CASSVLHNGDIQYF. CDR3 DNA sequence: TGTGCCAGCAGCGTGTTACATAATGGTGACATTCAGTACTTC.

This clone has a single count. The chain links TRBV4-1 to TRBJ1-2, with D uncertain. This CDR3 spans 14 amino acids. Trimming shortened V by 6 bases and J by 3 bases, and 14 bases separated the two germline ends. Per germline, CDR1 MGHRA and CDR2 YSYEKL. CDR3 DNA: TGCGCCAGCAGACTACCCGGGGATCACTATGGCTACACCTTC. Its protein product is CASRLPGDHYGYTF.

The chain uses TRBV11-2 and TRBJ2-7; maybe TRBD1 (6 bases). With 1 base removed from V and 2 bases from J, the gap between germline ends came to 12 bases. Germline V lookup: CDR1 SGHAT, CDR2 FQNNGV. The CDR3 loop spans 15 amino acids. CDR3 nucleotide sequence: TGTGCCAGCAGCTTAGTCGGGACAATCCCCTACGAGCAGTACTTC. This codes for CASSLVGTIPYEQYF.